This T cell receptor (beta chain) was identified during a study of liver allograft versus peripheral blood T cells. Study as a whole: Transplanted livers and recipients' peripheral blood had their T cell receptor repertoires compared.

The V end was cut by 2 bases, the J end by 1 base, with 6 bases between. The CDR3 runs 14 residues. MiXCR was run by TCRdb on the reads, yielding one entry per CDR3 protein. The sample carries around 12,000 distinct CDR3 sequences, approximately 17% recorded once. Comment on this clonotype: Its target is unknown.

Overall study findings and caveats: In liver allografts, T cell receptor repertoires reportedly differed from the repertoires found in peripheral blood.

The chain carries TRBV12-3 or TRBV12-4 and TRBJ2-4; no reliable D call. The sequence was collected from a human patient who had a liver transplant. These T cells may partly come from the graft donor. This chain's CDR3 is CASSLRWAKNIQYF. In nucleotides, the CDR3 is TGTGCCAGCAGTTTACGATGGGCCAAAAACATTCAGTACTTC.